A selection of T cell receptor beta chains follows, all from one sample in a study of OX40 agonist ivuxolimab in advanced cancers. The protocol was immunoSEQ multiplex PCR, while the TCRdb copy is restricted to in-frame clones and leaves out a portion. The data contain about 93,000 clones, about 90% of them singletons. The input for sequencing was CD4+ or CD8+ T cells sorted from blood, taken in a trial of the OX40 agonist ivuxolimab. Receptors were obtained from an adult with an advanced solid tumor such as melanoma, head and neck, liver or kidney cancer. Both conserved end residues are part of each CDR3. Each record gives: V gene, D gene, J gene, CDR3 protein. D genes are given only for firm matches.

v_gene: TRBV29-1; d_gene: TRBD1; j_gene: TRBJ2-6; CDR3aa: CSVAQQGTGANVLTF
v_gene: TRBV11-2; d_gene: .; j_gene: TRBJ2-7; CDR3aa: CASSHAQRGEQYF
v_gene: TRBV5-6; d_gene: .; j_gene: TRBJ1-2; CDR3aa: CASSRDQGSGYTF
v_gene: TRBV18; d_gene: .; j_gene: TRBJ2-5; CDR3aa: CASSLWEERGETQYF
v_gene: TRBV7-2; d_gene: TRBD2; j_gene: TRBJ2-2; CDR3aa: CASRTSVYGGELFF
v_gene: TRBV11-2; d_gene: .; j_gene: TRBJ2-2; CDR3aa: CASSPLWGARTGELFF
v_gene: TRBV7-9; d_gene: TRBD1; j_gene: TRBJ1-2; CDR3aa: CASSTGQGRLEGYTF
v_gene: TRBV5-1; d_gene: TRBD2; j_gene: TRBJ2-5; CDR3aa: CASSLSRGGQETQYF
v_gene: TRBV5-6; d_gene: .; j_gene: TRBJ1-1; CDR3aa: CASSWGHTEAFF
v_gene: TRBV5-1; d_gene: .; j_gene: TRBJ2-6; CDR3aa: CASSPTNSGANVLTF
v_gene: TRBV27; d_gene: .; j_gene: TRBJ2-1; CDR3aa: CASSLSGVGVTEQFF
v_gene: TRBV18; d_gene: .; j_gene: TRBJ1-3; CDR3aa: CASSPTPPGVGNTIYF
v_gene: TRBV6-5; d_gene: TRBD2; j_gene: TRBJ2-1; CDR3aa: CASSNSGNLYNEQFF
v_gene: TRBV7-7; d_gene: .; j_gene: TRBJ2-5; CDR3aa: CASSLGSQETQYF
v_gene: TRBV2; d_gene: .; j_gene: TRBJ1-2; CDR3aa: CASSEAPGYGYTF
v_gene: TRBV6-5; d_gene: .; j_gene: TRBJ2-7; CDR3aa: CASSPEGGGGPIYF
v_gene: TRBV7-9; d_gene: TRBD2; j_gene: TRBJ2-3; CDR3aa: CAWRLAGSTDTQYF
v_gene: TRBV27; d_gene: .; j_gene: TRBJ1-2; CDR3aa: CASSADQGARGYTF
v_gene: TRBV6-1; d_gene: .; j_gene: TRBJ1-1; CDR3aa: CASSEGLGSEAFF
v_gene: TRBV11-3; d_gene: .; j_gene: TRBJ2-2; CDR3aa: CASSPSRTGELFF
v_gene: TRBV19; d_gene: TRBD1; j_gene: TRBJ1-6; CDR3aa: CASSINRGGSPLHF
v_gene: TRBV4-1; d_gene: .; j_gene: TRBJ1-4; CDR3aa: CASSQDRSRGYEKLFF
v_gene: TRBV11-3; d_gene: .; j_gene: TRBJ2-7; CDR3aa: CASSFVSYEQYF
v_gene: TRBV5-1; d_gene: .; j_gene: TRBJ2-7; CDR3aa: CASSLAASPSVYEQYF
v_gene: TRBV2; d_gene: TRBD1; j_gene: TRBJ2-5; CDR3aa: CASSRDRGEQETQYF
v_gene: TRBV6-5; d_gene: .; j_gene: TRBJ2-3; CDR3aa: CASSYPAMGSDTQYF
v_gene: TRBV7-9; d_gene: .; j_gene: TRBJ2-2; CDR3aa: CASSNGARSGELFF
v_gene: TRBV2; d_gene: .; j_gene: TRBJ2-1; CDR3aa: CASSFSGASMKNEQFF
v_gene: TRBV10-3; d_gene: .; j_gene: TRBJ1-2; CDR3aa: CAIKITGNYGYTF
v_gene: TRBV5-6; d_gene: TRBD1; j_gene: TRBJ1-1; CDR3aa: CASSLGPGGWVATEAFF
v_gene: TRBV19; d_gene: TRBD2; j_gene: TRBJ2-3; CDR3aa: CASRTSGVPDTQYF
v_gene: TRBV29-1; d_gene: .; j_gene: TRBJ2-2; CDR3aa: CSVSQAVYGELFF
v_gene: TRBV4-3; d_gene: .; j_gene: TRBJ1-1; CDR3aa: CASSPAGGTEAFF
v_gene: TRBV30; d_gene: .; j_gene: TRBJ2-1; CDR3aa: CAPEGEGQREQFF
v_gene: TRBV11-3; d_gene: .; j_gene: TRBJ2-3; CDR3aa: CASSLDLRGTDTQYF
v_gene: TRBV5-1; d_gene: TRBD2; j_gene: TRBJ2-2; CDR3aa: CASSALAGGYTGELFF
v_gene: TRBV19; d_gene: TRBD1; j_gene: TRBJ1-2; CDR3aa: CASSTGQGYLNYGYTF
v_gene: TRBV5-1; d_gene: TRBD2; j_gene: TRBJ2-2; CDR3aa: CASSLTGTSGGRYTGELFF
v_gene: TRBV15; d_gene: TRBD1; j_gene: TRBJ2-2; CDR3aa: CATTGTVVSTGELFF
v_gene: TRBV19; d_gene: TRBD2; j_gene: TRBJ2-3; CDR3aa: CASSRGGRNLTDTQYF
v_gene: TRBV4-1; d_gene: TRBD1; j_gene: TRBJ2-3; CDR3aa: CASSLQGTDIALSTDTQYF
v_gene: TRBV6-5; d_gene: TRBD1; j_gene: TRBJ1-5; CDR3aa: CATRTGSQPQHF
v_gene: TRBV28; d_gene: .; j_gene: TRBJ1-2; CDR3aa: CASSLGQGNYGYTF
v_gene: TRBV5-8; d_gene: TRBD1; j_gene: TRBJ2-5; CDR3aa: CASSLRGQGEETQYF
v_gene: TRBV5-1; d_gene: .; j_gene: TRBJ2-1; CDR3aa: CASSLERTSSEQFF
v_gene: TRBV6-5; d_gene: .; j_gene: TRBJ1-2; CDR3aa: CASSYFLPDGYTF
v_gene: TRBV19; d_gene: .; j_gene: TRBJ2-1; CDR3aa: CASSPQWGNEQFF
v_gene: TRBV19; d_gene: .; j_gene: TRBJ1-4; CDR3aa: CASSIGQKNEKLFF
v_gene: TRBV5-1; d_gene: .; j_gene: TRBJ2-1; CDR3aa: CASSLDSGTSYNEQFF
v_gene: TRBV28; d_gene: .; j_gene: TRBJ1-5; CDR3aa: CASRGQNQPQHF
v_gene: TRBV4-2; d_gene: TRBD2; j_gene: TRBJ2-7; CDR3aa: CASSQPPGPSGRVDEQYF
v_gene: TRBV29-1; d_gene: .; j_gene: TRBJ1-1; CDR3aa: CSVDTGGGFKNTEAFF
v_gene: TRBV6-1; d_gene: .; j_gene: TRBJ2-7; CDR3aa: CASRDTGPSYEQYF
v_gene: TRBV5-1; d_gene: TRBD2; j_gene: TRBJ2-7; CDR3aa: CASSLDQRGYEQYF
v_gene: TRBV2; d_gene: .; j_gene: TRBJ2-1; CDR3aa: CASSALGGPYNEQFF
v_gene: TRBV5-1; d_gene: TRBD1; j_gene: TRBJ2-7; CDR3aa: CASSQRGGFSYEQYF
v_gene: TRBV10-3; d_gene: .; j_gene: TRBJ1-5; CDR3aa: CAISEEGTIIAQHF